Only a few counts were recorded for the clone carrying this TCR beta chain. Authors' analysis steps: Counts of nucleated cells, estimated from reference gene primer amplification, were obtained. Profiling relied on immunoSEQ multiplex PCR, and the TCRdb table lists in-frame clones only, not all of them. The V and J calls and clone size are taken from that table; D and trimming were inferred from the DNA. The table lists 240,000 or so clones, approximately 80% of them singletons. Trimming stripped 6 bases from V and 8 bases from J, with 14 bases between. From germline, CDR1 is MNHEY and CDR2 SMNVEV (reference sequence). CDR3 length: 14 amino acids. This sample was taken from a study of blood T cell repertoires in COVID-19. Overall study: Italy, Spain and the United States were the sources of the convalescent and acute COVID-19 samples. The cDNA or gDNA used as material had been derived from T cells, B-cell-depleted T cells, or PBMCs.

The sequenced sample was peripheral blood. The V gene is TRBV27, the J gene TRBJ1-6, with D possibly matching TRBD1 (6 bases). The clonotype originates from a woman of 80 years or more with acute or convalescent COVID-19. The CDR3 loop is CASSPRDIYSPLHF. The CDR3, as DNA: TGTGCCAGCAGCCCCCGGGACATATATTCACCCCTCCACTTT.